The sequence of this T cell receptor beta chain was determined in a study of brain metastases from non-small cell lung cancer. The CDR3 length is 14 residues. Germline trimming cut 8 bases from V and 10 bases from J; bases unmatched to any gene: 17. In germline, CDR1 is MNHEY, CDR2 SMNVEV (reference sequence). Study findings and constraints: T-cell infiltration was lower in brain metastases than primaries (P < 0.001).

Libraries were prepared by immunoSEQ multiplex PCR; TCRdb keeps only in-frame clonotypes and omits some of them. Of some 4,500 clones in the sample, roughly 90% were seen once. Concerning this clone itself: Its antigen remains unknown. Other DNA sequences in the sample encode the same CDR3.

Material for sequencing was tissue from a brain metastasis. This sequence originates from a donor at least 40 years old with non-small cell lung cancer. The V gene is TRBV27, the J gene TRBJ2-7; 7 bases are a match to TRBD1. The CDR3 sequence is CASGTNTGVGEQYF. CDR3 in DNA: TGTGCCAGCGGAACCAACACAGGGGTAGGCGAACAGTACTTC.